This T cell receptor beta chain was documented in a study of glioma-infiltrating T cells after dendritic cell vaccination. Study summary: Patients received three intradermal dendritic cell vaccine injections at biweekly intervals.

There are a few counts of this clone. Its target is not known. TCRB CDR3 was amplified from 2 ug genomic DNA or less. The PCR used 60 V beta and 13 J beta primers. The repertoire was sequenced with immunoSEQ multiplex PCR; TCRdb's copy has only in-frame clones and lacks some. The table lists just under 100,000 clones, over 80% of them singletons. This CDR3 has 12 residues. The J segment lost 7 bases and the V segment lost 5 bases, leaving 2 bases of the junction unmatched. CDR1 and CDR2 from the germline V gene are SEHNR and FQNEAQ (reference sequence). Study results and limitations: No direct clonality-survival link was found; a diverse polyclonal response may matter.

Specified time point: after dendritic cell vaccination, including at tumor progression/relapse. The sample was blood, taken after dendritic cell vaccination. The TCR sequence derives from a human donor with glioblastoma. The chain uses TRBV7-9 and TRBJ1-1; 9 bases line up with TRBD1. CDR3 residues: CASSGTGIEAFF. CDR3 sequence (DNA): TGTGCCAGCAGCGGGACAGGGATTGAAGCTTTCTTT.